The 18 T cell receptor beta chains given below trace back to one sample, sequenced in a study of shared clonotypes between healthy human individuals. Using immunoSEQ multiplex PCR, the repertoire was profiled, and TCRdb retains in-frame clones only, with some absent. The sample has 760,000 or so clones, about 96% seen once. CD45RO-negative cells were positively selected for CCR7, leaving out terminally differentiated effector memory CD45RA+ cells. Source material: naive CD8+ T cells sorted from blood. The receptors shown here come from a young man in good health.

The gene calls are TRBV7-9 and TRBJ2-3, with D perhaps TRBD1 (5 bases). The CDR3 is made up of 15 amino acids. V was cut by 1 base and J by 6 bases, with 14 bases left in between. Per germline, CDR1 SEHNR and CDR2 FQNEAQ (reference sequence). CDR3 sequence (DNA): TGTGCCAGCAGCTTAGTTTCCCAGGGCAGTGATACGCAGTATTTT. Its translation is CASSLVSQGSDTQYF.

V and J are TRBV19 and TRBJ1-1; D unresolved. CDR1 and CDR2 (germline): LNHDA, SQIVND (reference sequence). The CDR3 covers 13 residues. V was shortened by 5 bases and J by 4 bases, with 11 bases between the two germline ends. The CDR3 nucleotides read TGTGCCAGTAGTGATAGCTGGAGCACTGAAGCTTTCTTT. Amino acid sequence: CASSDSWSTEAFF. The whole variable domain, remainder taken from reference TRBV19 and TRBJ1-1, is DGGITQSPKYLFRKEGQNVTLSCEQNLNHDAMYWYRQDPGQGLRLIYYSQIVNDFQKGDIAEGYSVSREKKESFPLTVTSAQKNPTAFYLCASSDSWSTEAFFGQGTRLTVV.

The V gene is TRBV9, the J gene TRBJ1-5; 7 nucleotides align to TRBD1. The V gene end was trimmed by 4 bases and the J gene end by 2 bases; junction bases not matched to a gene: 6. This CDR3 is built from 15 residues. Germline CDR1 SGDLS, CDR2 YYNGEE. As DNA, the CDR3 is TGTGCCAGCAGCATCTCCGGGACAGGCAATCAGCCCCAGCATTTT. Its translation is CASSISGTGNQPQHF.

V is TRBV4-1 and J is TRBJ2-2; D might be TRBD1 (6 bases). The CDR3 is made up of 16 amino acids. Germline loops: CDR1 MGHRA, CDR2 YSYEKL. V lost 0 bases, J lost 4 bases, and 12 bases lay in between. CDR3 residues: CASSQEGDTITGELFF. Here the CDR3 DNA reads TGCGCCAGCAGCCAAGAGGGGGACACGATCACCGGGGAGCTGTTTTTT.

The chain combines TRBV6-4 with TRBJ2-3; 14 bases line up with TRBD2. Germline CDR1 and CDR2: MRHNA and SNTAGT. This CDR3 is 20 amino acids long. V shed 2 bases and J 0 bases; nucleotides not matched to a gene: 10. The CDR3 spells CASSDAGLAGVVPSTDTQYF. CDR3 nucleotide sequence: TGTGCCAGCAGTGACGCGGGACTAGCGGGAGTCGTACCTAGCACAGATACGCAGTATTTT.

On this clone: Different DNA sequences within this sample yield the same CDR3. The chain has TRBV11-2 and TRBJ2-1, with 10 bases identical to TRBD2. The J segment lost 0 bases and the V segment lost 4 bases, leaving 3 bases of the junction unmatched. This CDR3 has 16 amino acids. Germline values: CDR1 SGHAT, CDR2 FQNNGV. The CDR3 region is CASSSLAGGSYNEQFF. CDR3 DNA sequence: TGTGCCAGCAGCTCTTTAGCGGGAGGCTCCTACAATGAGCAGTTCTTC.

This clone was picked up one time. The chain has TRBV10-3 and TRBJ2-2; D remains ambiguous. CDR3 length: 12 residues. The V end was cut by 7 bases, the J end by 3 bases, with 6 bases between. CDR1 ENHRY and CDR2 SYGVKD come from the germline V gene. The CDR3 nucleotides read TGTGCCATCATGGTACACACCGGGGAGCTGTTTTTT. This translates into CAIMVHTGELFF.

V usage is TRBV2 and J usage is TRBJ2-1; D not certain. This CDR3 contains 16 residues. The ends were cut back, 7 bases at V and 8 bases at J, with 24 bases in the middle. Germline assignment: CDR1 SNHLY and CDR2 FYNNEI. CDR3 residues: CASKAAPIGPGYEQFF. In nucleotides, the CDR3 is TGTGCCAGCAAGGCTGCGCCGATTGGTCCTGGGTATGAGCAGTTCTTC.

The V and J genes are TRBV29-1 and TRBJ1-2; D may be TRBD1 (5 bases). Trimming took 6 bases from V and 5 from J, leaving 16 bases between them. CDR3 size: 13 residues. Germline CDR1 is SQVTM and CDR2 is ANQGSEA. CDR3 in amino acids: CSVRGGELYGYTF. DNA of the CDR3: TGCAGCGTCCGGGGAGGGGAACTATATGGCTACACCTTC.

This clone was recorded once. V and J are TRBV7-9 and TRBJ2-1, with no clear D. This CDR3 is built from 16 residues. Trimming shortened V by 5 bases and J by 0 bases, and 14 bases separated the two germline ends. From germline, CDR1 is SEHNR and CDR2 FQNEAQ (reference sequence). CDR3 amino acids: CASSPGDRSSYNEQFF. The CDR3 DNA follows: TGTGCCAGCAGCCCCGGCGACCGGAGCTCCTACAATGAGCAGTTCTTC.

This chain links TRBV6-5 with TRBJ2-7; 9 bases agree with TRBD1. This CDR3 region has 15 residues. Germline values: CDR1 MNHEY, CDR2 SVGAGI. The junction had 7 bases not matched to a gene; V was cut back by 2 bases and J by 5 bases. The CDR3 loop reads CASSYNRDRAHEQYF. CDR3 DNA sequence: TGTGCCAGCAGTTACAACCGGGACAGGGCCCACGAGCAGTACTTC.

V is TRBV18 and J is TRBJ2-2; D is perhaps TRBD1 or TRBD2 (5 bases each). This CDR3 contains 15 residues. Germline V gene lookup returns CDR1 KGHSH and CDR2 LQKENI. The ends were cut back, 3 bases at V and 4 bases at J, with 12 bases in the middle. CDR3 in DNA: TGTGCCAGCTCACCTTGGGACGTGAGCACCGGGGAGCTGTTTTTT. It encodes CASSPWDVSTGELFF.

The chain combines TRBV13 with TRBJ2-5, with D perhaps TRBD1 or TRBD2 (5 bases each). V was shortened by 2 bases and J by 1 base, with 17 bases between the two germline ends. Germline assignment: CDR1 PRHDT and CDR2 FYEKMQ (reference sequence). This CDR3 region has 17 residues. CDR3 sequence (DNA): TGTGCCAGCAGCTTATTTCCTGGGACCACCCCCCAAGAGACCCAGTACTTC. Translating it yields CASSLFPGTTPQETQYF.

The V gene is TRBV30, the J gene TRBJ2-1; 8 nucleotides align to TRBD2. The CDR3 covers 15 residues. Trimming removed 0 bases from V and 7 bases from J; junction bases left unmatched: 8. Germline lookup yields CDR1 GTSNPN and CDR2 SVGIG (reference sequence). The CDR3 is CAWSVTSGPGNEQFF. CDR3 nucleotides: TGTGCCTGGAGTGTTACTAGCGGCCCGGGTAATGAGCAGTTCTTC.

DNA for the CDR3: TGTGCCAGCCCCACGGGGCCCAAGTCCTACGAGCAGTACTTC. This encodes CASPTGPKSYEQYF. The rearrangement uses TRBV18 and TRBJ2-7; the D call may be TRBD1 or TRBD2 (5 bases each). The V and J ends lost 8 bases and 1 base respectively, with 15 bases between them. Germline V CDR1 and CDR2: KGHSH, LQKENI. The CDR3 extends over 14 amino acids.

This sequence joins TRBV2 and TRBJ2-3; D might be TRBD2 (6 bases). The germline gives CDR1 SNHLY, CDR2 FYNNEI. CDR3 size: 13 residues. Trimming shortened V by 7 bases and J by 0 bases, and 8 bases separated the two germline ends. The CDR3 DNA follows: TGTGCCAGCAACGGAGGGAGCACAGATACGCAGTATTTT. Translating gives CASNGGSTDTQYF.

The rearrangement links TRBV15 to TRBJ1-1; D gene ambiguous. This CDR3 comprises 13 residues. The V end was cut by 5 bases, the J end by 5 bases, with 12 bases between. Germline CDR1 and CDR2: LNHNV and YYDKDF (reference sequence). CDR3 in amino acids: CATSPVQRTEAFF. The DNA of the CDR3 is TGTGCCACCAGCCCCGTGCAACGGACTGAAGCTTTCTTT.

The J gene is TRBJ2-3, the V gene TRBV11-2; 12 nucleotides agree with TRBD2. The CDR3 has 11 amino acids. Trimming cost V 8 bases and J 9 bases; bases outside gene matches: 0. In germline, CDR1 is SGHAT, CDR2 FQNNGV. The CDR3 protein is CASGTSGTQYF. The CDR3 bases are TGTGCCAGCGGGACTAGCGGGACGCAGTATTTT.